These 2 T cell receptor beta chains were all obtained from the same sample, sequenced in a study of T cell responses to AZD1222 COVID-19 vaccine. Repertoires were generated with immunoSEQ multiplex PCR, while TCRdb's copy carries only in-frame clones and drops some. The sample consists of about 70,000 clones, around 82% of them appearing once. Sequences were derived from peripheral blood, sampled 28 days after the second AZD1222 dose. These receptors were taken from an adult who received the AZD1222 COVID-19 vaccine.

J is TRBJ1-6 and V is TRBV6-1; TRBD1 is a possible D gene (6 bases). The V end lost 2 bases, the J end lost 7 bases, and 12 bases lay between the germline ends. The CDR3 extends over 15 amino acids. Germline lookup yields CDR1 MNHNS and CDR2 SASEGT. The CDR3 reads CASSESNQGNSPLHF. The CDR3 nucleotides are TGTGCCAGCAGTGAATCTAACCAGGGGAATTCACCCCTCCACTTT.

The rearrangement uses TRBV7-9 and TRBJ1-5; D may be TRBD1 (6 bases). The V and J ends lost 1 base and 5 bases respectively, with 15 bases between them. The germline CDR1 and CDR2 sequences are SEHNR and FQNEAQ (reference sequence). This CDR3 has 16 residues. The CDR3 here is CASSLGQGLGHQPQHF. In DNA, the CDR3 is TGTGCCAGCAGCTTAGGGCAGGGGCTAGGCCATCAGCCCCAGCATTTT.